This entry lists 9 T cell receptor beta chains sequenced from one sample in a study of T-cell reconstitution after alpha-beta-depleted transplantation in children. Library preparation (for TCRbeta) was performed with unique molecular identifiers. TCRdb reprocessed the PCR reads via MiXCR and lists one record per CDR3 protein. The table shows about 160,000 distinct CDR3 sequences, with 11% occurring only once. Specimen: PBMCs, collected before TCRalphabeta/CD19-depleted stem cell transplant. These receptors originate from a boy younger than 10 with acute myeloid leukemia, due to receive a stem cell transplant.

This clonotype was detected ten times or more. The chain employs TRBV15 and TRBJ2-7; D not resolved. There are 13 residues in the CDR3. Trimming left V 1 base short and J 6 bases short, with 10 bases between. The V gene's germline CDR1 is LNHNV and CDR2 YYDKDF (reference sequence). CDR3 sequence (DNA): TGTGCCACCAGCAGAGTTTTTGGTGTCGAGCAGTACTTC. Its translation is CATSRVFGVEQYF.

There are many counts of this clonotype. The CDR3: CASSPGRGYEQYF. Here the CDR3 DNA reads TGTGCCAGCAGTCCTGGTAGAGGCTACGAGCAGTACTTC. V usage is TRBV27 and J usage is TRBJ2-7, with D hard to call. The V gene's germline CDR1 is MNHEY and CDR2 SMNVEV (reference sequence). The CDR3 is 13 amino acids. V lost 5 bases and J 3 bases, leaving 11 bases between the germline ends.

This clonotype rates as medium-sized (0.01 to 0.1%). The chain has TRBV20-1 and TRBJ2-1; D may match TRBD1 or TRBD2 (6 bases each). Germline lookup yields CDR1 DFQATT and CDR2 SNEGSKA (reference sequence). The CDR3 loop spans 13 amino acids. V was clipped by 4 bases and J by 4 bases, with 11 bases between them. The CDR3 sequence is CSAIRGVYNEQFF. Written as DNA, the CDR3 is TGCAGTGCTATTAGGGGGGTATACAATGAGCAGTTCTTC.

With respect to this clonotype: Compared with germline, one end of the junction differs, possibly owing to a read error. CDR3 amino acids: CTSSLEQRAYGYTF. DNA for the CDR3: TGTACCAGCAGCTTGGAACAACGGGCCTATGGCTACACCTTC. The chain carries TRBV5-6 and TRBJ1-2; D ambiguous. The CDR3 contains 14 residues. Germline CDR1 and CDR2: SGHDT and YYEEEE.

In its sample, this clonotype was seen many times. CDR3 nucleotides: TGTGCCAGCGAGCGGGAGGGAAAAACCGGGGAGCTGTTTTTT. This gives the protein CASEREGKTGELFF. The rearrangement uses TRBV28 and TRBJ2-2; 10 positions match TRBD2. The V and J ends lost 8 bases and 5 bases, in that order; junction bases with no gene match: 5. This CDR3 contains 14 residues. The germline gives CDR1 MDHEN, CDR2 SYDVKM.

This clonotype appeared many times. The chain joins TRBV28 to TRBJ2-7; either TRBD1 or TRBD2 may fit D (5 bases each). CDR1 and CDR2 from the germline V gene are MDHEN and SYDVKM. The length of the CDR3 is 13 residues. The ends were cut back, 7 bases at V and 4 bases at J, with 14 bases in the middle. CDR3: CASIRGEGYEQYF. CDR3 nucleotide sequence: TGTGCCAGCATCCGAGGGGAAGGGTACGAGCAGTACTTC.

This clonotype was recorded many times. The chain is built from TRBV7-2 and TRBJ2-1; 7 bases match TRBD2. The germline V gene encodes CDR1 SGHTA and CDR2 FQGNSA. V lost 3 bases to trimming and J lost 7 bases; unmatched junction nucleotides: 12. CDR3 length: 16 amino acids. The CDR3 here is CASSFGAGAGLNEQFF. As DNA, the CDR3 is TGTGCCAGCAGCTTTGGGGCGGGAGCGGGGTTGAATGAGCAGTTCTTC.

This clonotype occurred once. The chain uses TRBV19 and TRBJ1-4, with unresolved D. The CDR3 length is 14 residues. The V end was cut by 9 bases, the J end by 8 bases, with 19 bases between. CDR1 LNHDA and CDR2 SQIVND come from the germline V gene (reference sequence). DNA for the CDR3: TGTGCCAGCTCCCCGGCTGCGAACAGCGAAAAACTGTTTTTT. Translating it yields CASSPAANSEKLFF.

This clonotype was seen ten or more times. V is TRBV20-1 and J is TRBJ2-2; 8 bases are a match to TRBD1. With 4 bases clipped from V and 4 bases from J, the junction kept 8 bases outside the gene matches. CDR1 and CDR2 from the germline V gene are DFQATT and SNEGSKA (reference sequence). This CDR3 has 15 amino acids. CDR3 loop: CSANPGGFGTGELFF. In nucleotides, the CDR3 is TGCAGTGCTAACCCAGGGGGCTTTGGCACCGGGGAGCTGTTTTTT.